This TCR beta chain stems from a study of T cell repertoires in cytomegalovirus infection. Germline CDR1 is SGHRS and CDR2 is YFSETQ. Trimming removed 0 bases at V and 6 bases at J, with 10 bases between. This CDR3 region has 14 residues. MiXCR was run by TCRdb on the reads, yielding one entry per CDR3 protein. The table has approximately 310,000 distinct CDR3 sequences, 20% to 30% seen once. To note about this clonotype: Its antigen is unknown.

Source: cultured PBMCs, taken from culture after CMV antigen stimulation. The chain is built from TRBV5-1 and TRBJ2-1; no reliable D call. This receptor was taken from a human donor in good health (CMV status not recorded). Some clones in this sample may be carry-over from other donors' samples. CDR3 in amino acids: CASSLVLGANEQFF. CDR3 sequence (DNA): TGCGCCAGCAGCTTGGTTCTAGGCGCCAATGAGCAGTTCTTC.